The 22 T cell receptor beta chains reported below all come from one sample, sequenced in a study of cytomegalovirus exposure and HLA in healthy donors. Some clones are missing from TCRdb's copy, which holds only in-frame ones; the method was immunoSEQ multiplex PCR. The table records some 240,000 clones, 87% of them present only once. The sample taken for sequencing was PBMCs. The origin of the receptors is a woman aged 18-29 years in good health and CMV-seropositive.

The V and J genes are TRBV27 and TRBJ1-4; D is ambiguous. Germline CDR1 and CDR2: MNHEY and SMNVEV (reference sequence). The CDR3 totals 16 residues. V gave up 4 bases and J gave up 0 bases, with 12 bases separating them. In DNA, the CDR3 is TGTGCCAGCAGTTGGAGAGGGAGTACAACTAATGAAAAACTGTTTTTT. This sequence encodes CASSWRGSTTNEKLFF.

This clone was observed a single time. The rearrangement uses TRBV7-9 and TRBJ2-7, with 7 bases lining up with TRBD2. There are 14 residues in the CDR3. Germline assignment: CDR1 SEHNR and CDR2 FQNEAQ (reference sequence). V dropped 10 bases and J dropped 4; count of bases not matched to a gene: 13. CDR3 loop: CATGRGMVAYEQYF. DNA of the CDR3: TGTGCCACAGGGAGGGGCATGGTAGCATACGAGCAGTACTTC.

The rearrangement links TRBV7-9 to TRBJ2-5; TRBD2 is a possible D gene (6 bases). CDR1 is SEHNR and CDR2 is FQNEAQ in the germline V gene (reference sequence). There are 13 residues in the CDR3. Trimming took off 8 bases at V and 2 bases at J, with 12 bases between the two ends. The CDR3 spells CASSGREQETQYF. CDR3 DNA sequence: TGTGCCAGCTCAGGCCGGGAGCAAGAGACCCAGTACTTC. Combining the CDR3 with reference TRBV7-9 and TRBJ2-5 gives the whole variable domain DTGVSQNPRHKITKRGQNVTFRCDPISEHNRLYWYRQTLGQGPEFLTYFQNEAQLEKSRLLSDRFSAERPKGSFSTLEIQRTEQGDSAMYLCASSGREQETQYFGPGTRLLVL.

The chain joins TRBV5-8 to TRBJ2-1; D unresolved. The germline CDR1 and CDR2 sequences are SGHTS and YDEGEE. The V end was cut by 7 bases, the J end by 6 bases, with 8 bases between. This CDR3 contains 11 residues. The CDR3 sequence: CASPNPNEQFF. In DNA form, the CDR3 reads TGTGCCAGCCCCAATCCCAATGAGCAGTTCTTC.

The genes are TRBV28 and TRBJ1-5; no clear D gene. The CDR3 consists of 14 residues. V lost 5 bases and J lost 0, with 8 bases in between. Germline CDR1 reads MDHEN; CDR2 reads SYDVKM. CDR3 sequence: CASSPPLSNQPQHF. CDR3 coding DNA: TGTGCCAGCAGTCCGCCACTTAGCAATCAGCCCCAGCATTTT.

The rearrangement joins TRBV4-1 to TRBJ1-5, with D maybe TRBD1 (5 bases). The CDR3 runs to 14 residues. In germline, CDR1 is MGHRA, CDR2 YSYEKL. V was pared by 4 bases and J by 7 bases, with 14 bases between. In DNA, the CDR3 is TGCGCCAGCAGCCGGGGGGAAGTAGGGCAGCCCCAGCATTTT. Its translation: CASSRGEVGQPQHF.

The chain carries TRBV25-1 and TRBJ2-1, with D tentatively TRBD1 (5 bases). The CDR3 contains 14 residues. Germline V lookup: CDR1 MGHDK, CDR2 SYGVNS. V was shortened by 5 bases and J by 1 base, with 9 bases between the two germline ends. CDR3 amino acids: CASSYGASYNEQFF. As DNA, the CDR3 is TGTGCCAGCAGTTATGGGGCTTCCTACAATGAGCAGTTCTTC.

This clone was found a few times. This sequence joins TRBV28 and TRBJ2-7; D remains ambiguous. Germline V gene sequence: CDR1 MDHEN, CDR2 SYDVKM. V dropped 2 bases and J dropped 7 bases, with 9 bases sitting between them. There are 12 residues in the CDR3. CDR3 loop: CASSLADGEQYF. Here the CDR3 DNA reads TGTGCCAGCAGTTTAGCCGACGGGGAGCAGTACTTC.

V is TRBV19 and J is TRBJ1-1; unclear D gene. The germline V gene has CDR1 LNHDA and CDR2 SQIVND (reference sequence). The CDR3 length is 13 residues. Trimming took off 5 bases at V and 1 base at J, with 8 bases between the two ends. The CDR3 spells CASSFTPNTEAFF. The CDR3 DNA sequence: TGTGCCAGTAGTTTCACACCGAACACTGAAGCTTTCTTT. Full variable domain (remainder filled in from reference TRBV19 and TRBJ1-1): DGGITQSPKYLFRKEGQNVTLSCEQNLNHDAMYWYRQDPGQGLRLIYYSQIVNDFQKGDIAEGYSVSREKKESFPLTVTSAQKNPTAFYLCASSFTPNTEAFFGQGTRLTVV.

The chain combines TRBV5-1 with TRBJ1-4; D gene unclear. The CDR3 loop spans 17 amino acids. Germline V CDR1 and CDR2: SGHRS, YFSETQ. V lost 3 bases, J lost 2 bases, and 17 bases lay in between. The CDR3 spells CASSSLEGSGTNEKLFF. In DNA, the CDR3 is TGCGCCAGCAGCTCCCTCGAAGGGTCGGGGACTAATGAAAAACTGTTTTTT.

J is TRBJ1-3 and V is TRBV4-1; D not resolved. V lost 4 bases and J lost 9, with 19 bases in between. In germline, CDR1 is MGHRA, CDR2 YSYEKL. CDR3 length: 15 amino acids. DNA for the CDR3: TGCGCCAGCAGCCTTGATCCCCAGGCGGGAGGCACCATATATTTT. Amino acids: CASSLDPQAGGTIYF.

The V gene is TRBV11-2, the J gene TRBJ1-2, with D maybe TRBD1 (5 bases). Trimming stripped 0 bases from V and 8 bases from J, with 16 bases between. The CDR3 length is 15 residues. Germline CDR1 reads SGHAT; CDR2 reads FQNNGV. The CDR3 is CASSLEAGRARGYTF. CDR3 sequence (DNA): TGTGCCAGCAGCTTAGAGGCAGGGAGGGCACGAGGCTACACCTTC.

This sequence joins TRBV9 and TRBJ1-1; tentatively, D is TRBD1 (5 bases). The CDR3 runs 12 residues. Trimming removed 7 bases at V and 2 bases at J, with 9 bases between. Germline V CDR1 and CDR2: SGDLS, YYNGEE. This CDR3 is CASGAVNTEAFF. The CDR3 DNA reads TGTGCCAGCGGGGCAGTTAACACTGAAGCTTTCTTT.

V gene TRBV6-1 combines with J gene TRBJ1-5, with D perhaps matching TRBD1 (5 bases). The CDR3 length is 16 residues. Trimming stripped 1 base from V and 1 base from J, with 11 bases between. CDR1 and CDR2 from the germline V gene are MNHNS and SASEGT. The CDR3, as DNA: TGTGCCAGCAGTGAAGACCGGGGGTTAAGCAATCAGCCCCAGCATTTT. Amino acid sequence: CASSEDRGLSNQPQHF.

The CDR3 here is CASSLAGLLGYEQYF. Here the CDR3 DNA reads TGTGCCAGCAGTTTAGCAGGGCTCCTGGGCTACGAGCAGTACTTC. The gene calls are TRBV27 and TRBJ2-7; a possible D gene is TRBD1 (5 bases). The V gene lost 2 bases and the J gene lost 3 bases, with 14 bases spanning the gap. The CDR3 is 15 residues long. Germline V gene lookup returns CDR1 MNHEY and CDR2 SMNVEV (reference sequence).

The chain combines TRBV5-1 with TRBJ2-4; 11 nucleotides agree with TRBD1. The CDR3 totals 20 residues. CDR1 is SGHRS and CDR2 is YFSETQ in the germline V gene. V trimming: 0 bases; J trimming: 8 bases; junction bases outside the gene matches: 19. The CDR3 region is CASSLEVVVGQGEISYIQYF. The CDR3 DNA reads as TGCGCCAGCAGCTTGGAGGTTGTGGTGGGACAGGGGGAAATTAGTTACATTCAGTACTTC.

This chain joins TRBV19 and TRBJ2-2; no firm D call. V lost 1 base, J lost 0 bases, and 9 bases lay in between. This CDR3 contains 16 residues. From germline, CDR1 is LNHDA and CDR2 SQIVND (reference sequence). CDR3 in DNA: TGTGCCAGTAGTATAGGGGCAAGATCGAACACCGGGGAGCTGTTTTTT. As protein: CASSIGARSNTGELFF.

The chain is built from TRBV9 and TRBJ1-5; D remains unclear. The CDR3 is made up of 15 amino acids. In germline, CDR1 is SGDLS, CDR2 YYNGEE. V was cut by 0 bases and J by 2 bases, with 9 bases left in between. Written as DNA, the CDR3 is TGTGCCAGCAGCGTAGATCCCTCTCGCAATCAGCCCCAGCATTTT. Translated, it gives CASSVDPSRNQPQHF.

CDR3 sequence reads: CASSPRDRAGYEQYF. The CDR3 DNA is TGTGCCAGCTCACCACGGGACAGGGCTGGGTACGAGCAGTACTTC. The chain couples TRBV18 to TRBJ2-7, with TRBD1 matching 9 bases. Per the germline V gene, CDR1 is KGHSH and CDR2 is LQKENI. The trim removed 1 base at V and 4 bases at J, leaving 5 bases unmatched. This CDR3 has 15 amino acids.

The chain joins TRBV14 to TRBJ1-1; TRBD1 matches at 8 bases. Trimming cost V 0 bases and J 5 bases; bases outside gene matches: 11. CDR1 is SGHDN, CDR2 FVKESK, per germline. There are 17 residues in the CDR3. The CDR3 DNA follows: TGTGCCAGCAGCCAAGAGGGCAGGGGGCTTGTAGGAACTGAAGCTTTCTTT. Amino acid sequence: CASSQEGRGLVGTEAFF.

The rearrangement links TRBV7-8 to TRBJ1-2; the D gene is possibly TRBD1 (5 bases). The V end was cut by 1 base, the J end by 6 bases, with 15 bases between. This CDR3 contains 15 residues. Germline V gene lookup returns CDR1 SGHVS and CDR2 FQNEAQ. The CDR3 is CASSLDDSHLNGYTF. DNA for the CDR3: TGTGCCAGCAGCTTAGATGACAGTCACCTTAATGGCTACACCTTC.

The V and J genes are TRBV27 and TRBJ1-5; a weak D match, TRBD1 (6 bases). The CDR3 is made up of 12 amino acids. V dropped 5 bases and J dropped 4 bases, with 6 bases sitting between them. CDR1 MNHEY and CDR2 SMNVEV come from the germline V gene (reference sequence). CDR3 coding DNA: TGTGCCAGCAGTCAGGGGAATCAGCCCCAGCATTTT. It is translated as CASSQGNQPQHF.